A single sample is the source of the 29 T cell receptor beta chains below, sequenced in a study of blood T cell repertoires in COVID-19. Data came from immunoSEQ multiplex PCR; TCRdb stores just in-frame clones and leaves some out. The sample holds 50,000 to 75,000 clones; about 86% are singletons and the top ten take approximately 30%. The sample consisted of peripheral blood. The receptors stem from a woman of 80 years or more with active or convalescent COVID-19.

This sequence joins TRBV5-1 and TRBJ1-2; 8 nucleotides line up with TRBD1. The length of the CDR3 is 15 residues. Germline CDR1 and CDR2: SGHRS and YFSETQ. The trim removed 0 bases at V and 8 bases at J, leaving 9 bases unmatched. The CDR3 reads CASSLGDRTKEGYTF. CDR3 bases: TGCGCCAGCAGCTTGGGGGACAGGACGAAAGAAGGCTACACCTTC.

This chain joins TRBV6-5 and TRBJ2-7, with 8 nucleotides matching TRBD2. This CDR3 spans 14 amino acids. With V trimmed by 6 bases and J by 0 bases, 4 bases remained unmatched. Per germline, CDR1 MNHEY and CDR2 SVGAGI. The CDR3 protein is CASRSGGSSYEQYF. Here the CDR3 DNA reads TGTGCCAGCAGAAGCGGGGGATCCTCCTACGAGCAGTACTTC.

In its sample, this clone was seen once. This CDR3 is CASSRSRPGRGNTIYF. CDR3 in DNA: TGTGCCAGCAGCAGGAGCAGACCGGGAAGAGGAAACACCATATATTTT. This chain links TRBV7-2 with TRBJ1-3; no clear D gene. V was shortened by 5 bases and J by 4 bases, with 18 bases between the two germline ends. The germline V gene has CDR1 SGHTA and CDR2 FQGNSA. This CDR3 spans 16 amino acids. The full variable domain, completed using reference TRBV7-2 and TRBJ1-3, is GAGVSQSPSNKVTEKGKDVELRCDPISGHTALYWYRQSLGQGLEFLIYFQGNSAPDKSGLPSDRFSAERTGGSVSTLTIQRTQQEDSAVYLCASSRSRPGRGNTIYFGEGSWLTVV.

This clone was counted only a few times. CDR3 bases: TGCAGCGTCTCCCACGGCGGCACCTACGAGCAGTACTTC. Protein: CSVSHGGTYEQYF. This sequence joins TRBV29-1 and TRBJ2-7, with unresolved D. Trimming pared 6 bases from V and 2 bases from J, leaving 14 bases between. The length of the CDR3 is 13 residues. Germline CDR1 and CDR2: SQVTM and ANQGSEA.

The gene calls are TRBV7-2 and TRBJ2-1, with 7 bases fitting TRBD1. The germline gives CDR1 SGHTA, CDR2 FQGNSA. The CDR3 loop spans 13 amino acids. J lost 10 bases, V lost 4 bases, and 7 bases had no gene match. Here the CDR3 DNA reads TGTGCCAGCAGCTCCGCCCGGGACAGCGAGCAGTTCTTC. This sequence encodes CASSSARDSEQFF.

This clone was seen just once. This chain uses TRBV21-1 with TRBJ2-3; TRBD2 is taken as the D call from the table, unchecked against the DNA. TRBV21-1 is a pseudogene. This CDR3 comprises 17 residues. The CDR3 sequence: CASRYSRGAGGSDTQYF. CDR3 bases: TGTGCCAGCAGGTACTCGCGGGGGGCGGGGGGGTCAGATACGCAGTATTTT.

The rearrangement joins TRBV19 to TRBJ1-2; no reliable D call. This CDR3 comprises 12 residues. Between the trimmed V and J ends, which lost 5 bases and 1 base, there was a span of 5 bases. Germline V gene sequence: CDR1 LNHDA, CDR2 SQIVND (reference sequence). CDR3 coding DNA: TGTGCCAGTAGTCAGATTAACTATGGCTACACCTTC. It encodes CASSQINYGYTF.

The V call is TRBV5-4, the J call TRBJ1-4; 10 positions match TRBD1. V was pared by 4 bases and J by 3 bases, with 9 bases of the junction left unmatched. Germline CDR1 is SGHNT and CDR2 is YYREEE (reference sequence). This CDR3 is built from 17 residues. Written as DNA, the CDR3 is TGTGCCAGCAGCGCCACCGGGACAGGGGTGCCTAATGAAAAACTGTTTTTT. Amino acid sequence: CASSATGTGVPNEKLFF.

This clone was detected only a few times. The rearrangement links TRBV27 to TRBJ2-2; D not certain. Trimming left V 5 bases short and J 3 bases short, with 16 bases between. The germline V gene has CDR1 MNHEY and CDR2 SMNVEV (reference sequence). The CDR3 consists of 16 residues. The DNA for the CDR3 is TGTGCCAGCAGTCCCCTTTCAGGAAGCTACACCGGGGAGCTGTTTTTT. Amino acid sequence: CASSPLSGSYTGELFF.

V is TRBV10-2 and J is TRBJ2-2; no clear D gene. Between the trimmed V and J ends, which lost 10 bases and 4 bases, there was a span of 13 bases. CDR3 length equals 13 residues. The V gene's germline CDR1 is WSHSY and CDR2 SAAADI. CDR3 loop: CATPVASTGELFF. The CDR3 DNA is TGCGCCACTCCGGTCGCCTCCACCGGGGAGCTGTTTTTT.

In this sample, this clone turned up many times. The J gene is TRBJ2-7, the V gene TRBV21-1; the listed D gene, TRBD1, was not tested against the DNA. TRBV21-1 is classified as a pseudogene. This CDR3 is built from 15 residues. The CDR3 DNA is TGTGCCAGCAGCAAAGAGGCCCAAAGGGGCTACGAGCAGTACTTC. This sequence encodes CASSKEAQRGYEQYF.

J is TRBJ2-3 and V is TRBV5-4; 9 nucleotides agree with TRBD2. V trimming: 0 bases; J trimming: 3 bases; junction bases outside the gene matches: 8. The CDR3 is 17 amino acids. Per germline, CDR1 SGHNT and CDR2 YYREEE (reference sequence). DNA of the CDR3: TGTGCCAGCAGCTTGGCCGGGGCGGGGGGGCGAACAGATACGCAGTATTTT. It translates to CASSLAGAGGRTDTQYF.

The gene calls are TRBV7-2 and TRBJ2-7, with 11 bases identical to TRBD2. V dropped 1 base and J dropped 0; count of bases not matched to a gene: 8. The CDR3 totals 18 residues. CDR1 is SGHTA, CDR2 FQGNSA, per germline. The CDR3 region is CASSLVGLAVGLSYEQYF. The CDR3 nucleotides read TGTGCCAGCAGCTTAGTGGGACTAGCGGTGGGCCTCTCCTACGAGCAGTACTTC.

The chain carries TRBV2 and TRBJ1-5; D might be TRBD1 (6 bases). Germline CDR1 and CDR2: SNHLY and FYNNEI. V dropped 6 bases and J dropped 3 bases, with 12 bases sitting between them. There are 14 residues in the CDR3. CDR3 amino acids: CASRGGGPNQPQHF. The CDR3 coding sequence is TGTGCCAGCAGAGGGGGGGGTCCCAATCAGCCCCAGCATTTT.

DNA for the CDR3: TGTGCCAGCAGCTTCAGACTAGCGGGGGGGCGGGAGCAGTACTTC. Protein product: CASSFRLAGGREQYF. The rearrangement uses TRBV11-2 and TRBJ2-7, with 14 bases matching TRBD2. CDR1 is SGHAT and CDR2 is FQNNGV in the germline V gene. The CDR3 runs 15 residues. J was trimmed by 7 bases and V by 3 bases; bases with no gene match: 5.

This clone was counted a few times. This sequence joins TRBV28 and TRBJ2-1, with D hard to call. The V gene's germline CDR1 is MDHEN and CDR2 SYDVKM. Trimming left V 3 bases short and J 9 bases short, with 12 bases between. CDR3 length: 13 residues. CDR3 nucleotide sequence: TGTGCCAGCAGTTTTCCCGGTATTGTTGAGCAGTTCTTC. Its protein product is CASSFPGIVEQFF.

CDR3 residues: CASSPGQRLYGYTF. In DNA, the CDR3 is TGTGCCAGCAGCCCGGGACAGAGGCTCTATGGCTACACCTTC. The chain joins TRBV28 to TRBJ1-2, with 7 bases aligning to TRBD1. This CDR3 contains 14 residues. V lost 6 bases, J lost 4 bases, and 8 bases stayed unmatched. Germline CDR1 is MDHEN and CDR2 is SYDVKM.

This chain connects TRBV4-1 to TRBJ2-5; TRBD2 agrees at 10 bases. V lost 0 bases to trimming and J lost 4 bases; unmatched junction nucleotides: 11. The CDR3 is made up of 18 amino acids. Per the germline V gene, CDR1 is MGHRA and CDR2 is YSYEKL. CDR3 in DNA: TGCGCCAGCAGCCAAGATTTGGCTAGCGGGGGCTCGAGAGAGACCCAGTACTTC. It specifies CASSQDLASGGSRETQYF.

V gene TRBV27 combines with J gene TRBJ1-6; TRBD1 might be the D (6 bases). Germline V gene sequence: CDR1 MNHEY, CDR2 SMNVEV (reference sequence). V lost 2 bases and J 0 bases, leaving 11 bases between the germline ends. CDR3 length: 17 residues. The CDR3 nucleotides are TGTGCCAGCAGTTTAGCCAGGGGACCCTCCTATAATTCACCCCTCCACTTT. Translation gives CASSLARGPSYNSPLHF.

This clone occurred a few times. V is TRBV7-9 and J is TRBJ1-4; possibly TRBD1 for D (6 bases). V was pared by 4 bases and J by 2 bases, with 11 bases between. CDR3 length equals 15 residues. Germline values: CDR1 SEHNR, CDR2 FQNEAQ (reference sequence). The CDR3 nucleotides read TGTGCCAGCAGCTCAGGGGACACGACTAATGAAAAACTGTTTTTT. Amino acids: CASSSGDTTNEKLFF.

V usage is TRBV18 and J usage is TRBJ2-5, with 8 bases fitting TRBD1. V lost 4 bases to trimming and J lost 4 bases; unmatched junction nucleotides: 8. Germline CDR1 reads KGHSH; CDR2 reads LQKENI. The CDR3 extends over 15 amino acids. CDR3 in DNA: TGTGCCAGCTCACTTATGACAGGGGCGGCAGAGACCCAGTACTTC. Amino acid sequence: CASSLMTGAAETQYF.

The CDR3 DNA reads TGCGCCAGCAGTAATGACATCTACTCTGGAAACACCATATATTTT. Amino acids: CASSNDIYSGNTIYF. The rearrangement joins TRBV5-1 to TRBJ1-3; D gene ambiguous. The germline CDR1 and CDR2 sequences are SGHRS and YFSETQ. The CDR3 totals 15 residues. Deletions cut 5 bases from V and 0 bases from J, with 12 bases between.

The chain carries TRBV29-1 and TRBJ1-2; TRBD1 is a possible D gene (5 bases). Trimming cost V 4 bases and J 2 bases, with 14 bases left between them. This CDR3 comprises 14 residues. Germline V lookup: CDR1 SQVTM, CDR2 ANQGSEA. The CDR3 bases are TGCAGCGTTGGTCGGATGGGGGGGAACTATGGCTACACCTTC. Protein: CSVGRMGGNYGYTF.

The chain links TRBV11-2 to TRBJ1-4, with D perhaps TRBD1 (6 bases). This CDR3 is built from 15 residues. Trimming pared 0 bases from V and 4 bases from J, leaving 9 bases between. Germline values: CDR1 SGHAT, CDR2 FQNNGV. The CDR3 sequence is CASSLEGQSNEKLFF. CDR3 coding DNA: TGTGCCAGCAGCTTAGAAGGACAGAGTAATGAAAAACTGTTTTTT. The whole variable domain, remainder taken from reference TRBV11-2 and TRBJ1-4, is EAGVAQSPRYKIIEKRQSVAFWCNPISGHATLYWYQQILGQGPKLLIQFQNNGVVDDSQLPKDRFSAERLKGVDSTLKIQPAKLEDSAVYLCASSLEGQSNEKLFFGSGTQLSVL.

V usage is TRBV28 and J usage is TRBJ2-7, with D possibly matching TRBD1 (6 bases). From germline, CDR1 is MDHEN and CDR2 SYDVKM. V gave up 3 bases and J gave up 7 bases, with 19 bases separating them. The CDR3 length is 15 residues. The chain's CDR3 is CASSFTGFSTGEQYF. The DNA of the CDR3 is TGTGCCAGCAGTTTCACAGGGTTCTCCACGGGGGAGCAGTACTTC.

The chain joins TRBV6-2 or TRBV6-3 to TRBJ1-5; TRBD1 matches at 8 bases. The ends lost 2 bases at V and 5 bases at J; junction bases unmatched: 8. The CDR3 contains 16 residues. Germline CDR1 reads MNHEY; CDR2 reads SVGEGT. The CDR3 DNA follows: TGTGCCAGCAGTTACAGAGTGACAGGGGTGGATCAGCCCCAGCATTTT. Protein product: CASSYRVTGVDQPQHF.

The chain combines TRBV7-8 with TRBJ2-7; 7 nucleotides line up with TRBD2. The CDR3 runs 14 residues. Germline V gives CDR1 SGHVS, CDR2 FQNEAQ. V trimming: 1 base; J trimming: 2 bases; junction bases outside the gene matches: 2. For the CDR3, the DNA is TGTGCCAGCAGCTTAGATCTAGCGGCCTACGAGCAGTACTTC. Encoded protein: CASSLDLAAYEQYF.

This CDR3 is CASSRVAGTDTQYF. The CDR3, as DNA: TGTGCCAGTAGTAGGGTCGCGGGCACAGATACGCAGTATTTT. J is TRBJ2-3 and V is TRBV19; no definite D call. Per the germline V gene, CDR1 is LNHDA and CDR2 is SQIVND (reference sequence). V shed 4 bases and J shed 1 base, with 9 bases lying between them. The CDR3 spans 14 residues.

This chain joins TRBV21-1 and TRBJ2-7; TRBD1, the D gene given by the table, was not confirmed from the DNA. TRBV21-1 has pseudogene status. The CDR3 has 15 amino acids. The CDR3 loop reads CASNGGQEPCREQYF. CDR3 nucleotide sequence: TGTGCCAGCAACGGAGGACAGGAGCCCTGTCGCGAGCAGTACTTC.